These 19 T cell receptor beta chains were sequenced from one sample in a study of T cell repertoires in aging, cancer and after chemotherapy. The template was genomic DNA from peripheral blood, not RNA. Multiplex touch-down PCR with TRB-A/B primers amplified rearranged V-D-J TRB sequences. MiXCR, run by TCRdb on the multiplex PCR reads, gives a single entry per CDR3 protein. The data hold some 8,000 distinct CDR3 sequences, with around 30% observed a single time. Material: blood. The receptors here all came from a human donor in good health.

A few counts support this clonotype. V is TRBV18 and J is TRBJ2-2; 9 nucleotides agree with TRBD1. With 6 bases clipped from V and 2 bases from J, the junction kept 4 bases outside the gene matches. This CDR3 comprises 15 residues. Germline values: CDR1 KGHSH, CDR2 LQKENI. This CDR3 is CASSAGQGNTGELFF. The CDR3 DNA is TGTGCCAGCTCGGCGGGACAGGGAAACACCGGGGAGCTGTTTTTT.

This chain joins TRBV6-5 and TRBJ2-1; the match to TRBD2 covers 8 bases. This CDR3 region has 15 residues. V gave up 5 bases and J gave up 6 bases; unmatched junction bases: 9. In germline, CDR1 is MNHEY, CDR2 SVGAGI. The CDR3 DNA sequence: TGTGCCAGCAGTCACAGCGGGGGTACGGGCAATGAGCAGTTCTTC. Its protein is CASSHSGGTGNEQFF.

V and J are TRBV6-5 and TRBJ1-2, with 11 bases aligning to TRBD1. Per germline, CDR1 MNHEY and CDR2 SVGAGI. The CDR3 is 15 residues long. The V segment lost 6 bases and the J segment 3 bases; nucleotides outside the gene matches: 6. This CDR3 is CASSPRDRGDYGYTF. CDR3 nucleotide sequence: TGTGCCAGCAGCCCCCGGGACAGGGGGGACTATGGCTACACCTTC.

This clonotype has more than one count but fewer than ten. The V call is TRBV20-1, the J call TRBJ2-3; the match to TRBD1 covers 8 bases. This CDR3 comprises 16 residues. Germline CDR1 reads DFQATT; CDR2 reads SNEGSKA (reference sequence). After removal of 0 bases from V and 4 bases from J, the junction contained 9 bases not matched to a gene. The CDR3 coding sequence is TGCAGTGCTAGAGATCCCGACAGGGGCGAGGCAGATACGCAGTATTTT. Protein sequence: CSARDPDRGEADTQYF.

This clonotype has more than one count but fewer than ten. The chain employs TRBV7-6 and TRBJ2-3; 8 bases are a match to TRBD2. This CDR3 contains 21 residues. Germline V gene data show CDR1 as SGHVS and CDR2 as FNYEAQ. Germline trimming cut 4 bases from V and 0 bases from J; bases unmatched to any gene: 21. This chain's CDR3 is CASSSSLRGGLAPQSTDTQYF. CDR3 coding DNA: TGTGCCAGCAGCTCCTCGTTGCGTGGAGGACTAGCTCCCCAAAGCACAGATACGCAGTATTTT. The full variable domain, rest sourced from reference TRBV7-6 and TRBJ2-3, is GAGVSQSPRYKVTKRGQDVALRCDPISGHVSLYWYRQALGQGPEFLTYFNYEAQQDKSGLPNDRFSAERPEGSISTLTIQRTEQRDSAMYRCASSSSLRGGLAPQSTDTQYFGPGTRLTVL.

This clonotype was observed a single time. The chain has TRBV28 and TRBJ2-5; 12 bases are a match to TRBD2. The V and J ends lost 3 bases and 1 base, in that order; junction bases with no gene match: 6. The germline V gene has CDR1 MDHEN and CDR2 SYDVKM. This CDR3 has 17 residues. The CDR3 DNA is TGTGCCAGCAGTTTCTCCCTAGCGGGGGGGCCCCAAGAGACCCAGTACTTC. Residues: CASSFSLAGGPQETQYF.

This clonotype came up a few times. This sequence joins TRBV5-6 and TRBJ1-2, with D tentatively TRBD1 (6 bases). CDR3 length: 14 amino acids. In germline, CDR1 is SGHDT, CDR2 YYEEEE. Trimming cost V 4 bases and J 4 bases, with 14 bases left between them. The CDR3 here is CASSRRGVSYGYTF. Here the CDR3 DNA reads TGTGCCAGCAGCCGCAGGGGAGTAAGCTATGGCTACACCTTC.

The chain employs TRBV19 and TRBJ1-3; D not certain. In germline, CDR1 is LNHDA, CDR2 SQIVND (reference sequence). V lost 7 bases, J lost 3 bases, and 10 bases lay in between. This CDR3 contains 13 residues. The CDR3 bases are TGTGCCAGTACCTTCATGAGTGGAAACACCATATATTTT. Translation gives CASTFMSGNTIYF.

To note about this clonotype: A read error may explain this, as a much larger clone is one base away. The chain employs TRBV12-3 or TRBV12-4 and TRBJ2-2, with TRBD1 identical over 7 bases. J was trimmed by 5 bases and V by 5 bases; bases with no gene match: 8. The CDR3 is 15 residues long. In DNA, the CDR3 is TGTGCCAGCAGTCTCGAACAGGGGTGGACCGGGGAGCTGTTTTTT. It is translated as CASSLEQGWTGELFF.

The chain joins TRBV19 to TRBJ1-4; a possible D gene is TRBD1 (5 bases). The CDR3 contains 15 residues. V lost 7 bases, J lost 5 bases, and 17 bases lay in between. Germline V lookup: CDR1 LNHDA, CDR2 SQIVND (reference sequence). CDR3 sequence: CASIPQDTENEKLFF. The CDR3 DNA is TGTGCCAGTATTCCCCAGGACACGGAAAATGAAAAACTGTTTTTT.

The V gene is TRBV20-1, the J gene TRBJ2-1; D is perhaps TRBD2 (5 bases). The germline V and J ends were trimmed by 1 base and 7 bases, with 8 bases remaining between them. CDR1 and CDR2 from the germline V gene are DFQATT and SNEGSKA (reference sequence). This CDR3 has 12 amino acids. In DNA, the CDR3 is TGCAGTGCTAGAGGTCAGCGGAATGAGCAGTTCTTC. It yields the protein CSARGQRNEQFF.

The V and J genes are TRBV6-5 and TRBJ2-3, with a tentative D call TRBD1 (6 bases). The CDR3 has 15 amino acids. Deletions cut 4 bases from V and 4 bases from J, with 15 bases between. Germline V gene data show CDR1 as MNHEY and CDR2 as SVGAGI. The CDR3 bases are TGTGCCAGCAGTTCCGGGGCAGGGGAGTCAGATACGCAGTATTTT. It encodes CASSSGAGESDTQYF.

The chain is built from TRBV6-5 and TRBJ2-1; 10 bases are a match to TRBD2. The J segment lost 6 bases and the V segment lost 0 bases, leaving 8 bases of the junction unmatched. Looked up from germline, CDR1 is MNHEY and CDR2 is SVGAGI. The CDR3 totals 17 residues. CDR3 residues: CASSYSRLAGVSNEQFF. The CDR3 nucleotides are TGTGCCAGCAGTTACTCGAGGCTAGCGGGGGTTAGCAATGAGCAGTTCTTC.

This clonotype showed up just a few times. The chain uses TRBV12-3 or TRBV12-4 and TRBJ2-3; 7 nucleotides agree with TRBD2. Trimming took 5 bases from V and 10 from J; bases not matched to a gene: 6. CDR3 size: 12 residues. The CDR3 is CASSLGLVAQYF. In DNA form, the CDR3 reads TGTGCCAGCAGTCTCGGACTAGTGGCGCAGTATTTT.

The rearrangement uses TRBV20-1 and TRBJ2-7; TRBD2 matches at 11 bases. Germline CDR1 is DFQATT and CDR2 is SNEGSKA (reference sequence). This CDR3 contains 15 residues. V lost 0 bases, J lost 2 bases, and 3 bases stayed unmatched. CDR3 sequence: CSAREGTSGAYEQYF. CDR3 nucleotides: TGCAGTGCTAGAGAGGGGACTAGCGGAGCCTACGAGCAGTACTTC.

This clonotype has a handful of counts. The V gene is TRBV6-2 or TRBV6-3, the J gene TRBJ2-1, with D possibly called TRBD1 or TRBD2 (5 bases each). The CDR3 length is 14 residues. In germline, CDR1 is MNHEY, CDR2 SVGEGT. Trimming stripped 6 bases from V and 0 bases from J, with 9 bases between. CDR3 in DNA: TGTGCCAGCAGAAGGGACGGCTCCTACAATGAGCAGTTCTTC. As protein: CASRRDGSYNEQFF.

This clonotype is classed as medium-sized. V gene TRBV12-3 or TRBV12-4 combines with J gene TRBJ2-2; D remains ambiguous. V lost 5 bases to trimming and J lost 1 base, with 5 bases between them. This CDR3 region has 13 residues. The chain's CDR3 is CASSERNTGELFF. Written as DNA, the CDR3 is TGTGCCAGCAGTGAAAGGAACACCGGGGAGCTGTTTTTT.

The chain combines TRBV7-6 with TRBJ1-6, with a tentative D call TRBD1 (5 bases). The germline V gene has CDR1 SGHVS and CDR2 FNYEAQ. The CDR3 has 16 residues. The V and J ends lost 5 bases and 2 bases respectively, with 13 bases between them. The CDR3, as DNA: TGTGCCAGCAGCGCGAGGGGTAGCGCCTATAATTCACCCCTCCACTTT. This sequence encodes CASSARGSAYNSPLHF.

The rearrangement joins TRBV6-2 or TRBV6-3 to TRBJ1-1; no firm D call. Looked up from germline, CDR1 is MNHEY and CDR2 is SVGEGT. The CDR3 spans 11 residues. V shed 7 bases and J shed 10 bases, with 13 bases lying between them. The CDR3 spells CASKSNRGAFF. The CDR3 DNA reads as TGTGCCAGCAAGAGTAATCGGGGAGCTTTCTTT.